These 4 T cell receptor beta chains share one sample of origin, sequenced in a study of blood T cell repertoires in COVID-19. Assay: immunoSEQ multiplex PCR; the TCRdb copy retains only in-frame clones and omits some. The repertoire has approximately 130,000 clones, 80% to 90% of them found once; the top ten carry roughly 12%. The sequenced sample was peripheral blood. These receptors all come from a human donor in a cohort sampled during active COVID-19.

The chain couples TRBV6-5 to TRBJ1-6; 8 nucleotides line up with TRBD1. Per germline, CDR1 MNHEY and CDR2 SVGAGI. The V segment lost 4 bases and the J segment 2 bases; nucleotides outside the gene matches: 1. The CDR3 covers 15 residues. The CDR3 bases are TGTGCCAGCAGTTTACAGGGGGCCTATAATTCACCCCTCCACTTT. Its translation is CASSLQGAYNSPLHF.

This clone was counted between two and nine times. This chain links TRBV7-8 with TRBJ2-7; D gene unclear. The V gene's germline CDR1 is SGHVS and CDR2 FQNEAQ. The CDR3 has 15 amino acids. The V and J ends lost 5 bases and 3 bases respectively, with 17 bases between them. The CDR3 coding sequence is TGTGCCAGCAGCCCCGGTCGTCGATTCAACTACGAGCAGTACTTC. Encoded protein: CASSPGRRFNYEQYF.

The V and J genes are TRBV24-1 and TRBJ1-2; D not certain. CDR1 is KGHDR, CDR2 SFDVKD, per germline. The CDR3 spans 14 residues. V lost 5 bases to trimming and J lost 6 bases, with 15 bases between them. In DNA form, the CDR3 reads TGTGCCACCAGTGGTAGCGGCTTCAACCATGGCTACACCTTC. Its protein product is CATSGSGFNHGYTF.

V and J are TRBV27 and TRBJ2-7; TRBD1 matches at 7 bases. The germline CDR1 and CDR2 sequences are MNHEY and SMNVEV (reference sequence). The length of the CDR3 is 15 residues. The junction had 6 bases not matched to a gene; V was cut back by 2 bases and J by 2 bases. CDR3 sequence: CASSLAGTAPYEQYF. CDR3 DNA sequence: TGTGCCAGCAGTTTAGCCGGGACAGCACCCTACGAGCAGTACTTC.